What follows are 30 T cell receptor beta chains derived from one specimen sequenced in a study of shared clonotypes between healthy human individuals. Data came from immunoSEQ multiplex PCR; TCRdb stores just in-frame clones and leaves some out. The sample comprises under 850,000 clones, roughly 72% of which are singletons, and roughly 1.8% rests with the top ten. Sequences were obtained from memory CD4+ T cells sorted from blood. Subset here: CD45RA-negative fraction. These receptors were obtained from a woman in her twenties or thirties in good health.

The chain joins TRBV10-3 to TRBJ2-2; D gene uncertain. CDR3 size: 15 residues. Germline V gives CDR1 ENHRY, CDR2 SYGVKD. The V gene lost 6 bases and the J gene lost 0 bases, with 11 bases spanning the gap. The CDR3 loop is CAISVSTANTGELFF. The CDR3 bases are TGTGCCATCAGCGTGAGTACCGCGAACACCGGGGAGCTGTTTTTT.

The rearrangement links TRBV7-6 to TRBJ2-2; D is tentatively TRBD1 or TRBD2 (5 bases each). CDR1 is SGHVS, CDR2 FNYEAQ, per germline. V was shortened by 5 bases and J by 7 bases, with 23 bases between the two germline ends. The CDR3 has 17 amino acids. This chain's CDR3 is CASSPDPPAWGIGELFF. In DNA form, the CDR3 reads TGTGCCAGCAGCCCGGATCCCCCAGCGTGGGGGATCGGGGAGCTGTTTTTT.

The chain has TRBV7-9 and TRBJ2-5; no reliable D call. CDR1 is SEHNR, CDR2 FQNEAQ, per germline (reference sequence). CDR3 size: 13 residues. The germline V and J ends were trimmed by 1 base and 5 bases, with 8 bases remaining between them. CDR3: CASSLDGVETQYF. The CDR3 DNA is TGTGCCAGCAGCTTAGATGGGGTGGAGACCCAGTACTTC.

This sequence joins TRBV2 and TRBJ1-1; 9 bases are shared with TRBD1. The ends lost 5 bases at V and 2 bases at J; junction bases unmatched: 9. Germline V CDR1 and CDR2: SNHLY, FYNNEI. CDR3 length: 16 amino acids. The CDR3 spells CASSWEMGQGNTEAFF. The CDR3 DNA follows: TGTGCCAGCAGTTGGGAAATGGGACAGGGAAACACTGAAGCTTTCTTT. Drawing the rest from reference TRBV2 and TRBJ1-1, the complete variable domain is EPEVTQTPSHQVTQMGQEVILRCVPISNHLYFYWYRQILGQKVEFLVSFYNNEISEKSEIFDDQFSVERPDGSNFTLKIRSTKLEDSAMYFCASSWEMGQGNTEAFFGQGTRLTVV.

This clone was found a few times. This chain links TRBV4-1 with TRBJ1-5; D might be TRBD1 (5 bases). CDR3 size: 15 residues. Germline V CDR1 and CDR2: MGHRA, YSYEKL. Between the trimmed V and J ends, which lost 5 bases and 3 bases, there was a span of 14 bases. CDR3 nucleotides: TGCGCCAGCAGCGAGGGACGGAGGGCCAATCAGCCCCAGCATTTT. Amino acids: CASSEGRRANQPQHF.

This rearrangement joins TRBV5-5 to TRBJ1-1; D remains ambiguous. Germline assignment: CDR1 SGHKS and CDR2 YYEKEE (reference sequence). The CDR3 runs to 13 residues. Trimming removed 0 bases from V and 5 bases from J, with 8 bases in between. CDR3: CASSLGQQTEAFF. The DNA for the CDR3 is TGTGCCAGCAGCTTGGGTCAGCAGACTGAAGCTTTCTTT.

This chain links TRBV11-2 with TRBJ2-2, with D perhaps TRBD1 or TRBD2 (5 bases each). The V and J ends lost 2 bases and 5 bases respectively, with 12 bases between them. The germline V gene encodes CDR1 SGHAT and CDR2 FQNNGV. The CDR3 is 15 residues long. CDR3 sequence: CASSLRLGETGELFF. Written as DNA, the CDR3 is TGTGCCAGCAGCTTAAGGTTGGGGGAAACCGGGGAGCTGTTTTTT.

The CDR3 sequence: CASSLTDPGQGNGYTF. The CDR3 DNA follows: TGTGCCAGCAGTTTGACGGATCCGGGACAGGGGAATGGCTACACCTTC. The rearrangement uses TRBV28 and TRBJ1-2; TRBD1 matches 10 bases. CDR1 MDHEN and CDR2 SYDVKM come from the germline V gene. After removal of 3 bases from V and 6 bases from J, the junction contained 10 bases not matched to a gene. The CDR3 consists of 16 residues.

On this clone itself: This may be a read error: a much more frequent sequence differs by one nucleotide. This chain links TRBV11-2 with TRBJ1-2, with 7 nucleotides matching TRBD1. The CDR3 has 12 residues. With V trimmed by 5 bases and J by 3 bases, 0 bases remained unmatched. The germline V gene encodes CDR1 SGHAT and CDR2 FQNNGV. The CDR3 sequence: CASSGQDYGYTF. CDR3 DNA sequence: TGTGCCAGCAGCGGACAGGACTATGGCTACACCTTC.

The J gene is TRBJ1-1, the V gene TRBV19; 9 bases fit TRBD1. The CDR3 has 14 amino acids. With 5 bases clipped from V and 3 bases from J, the junction kept 4 bases outside the gene matches. Per the germline V gene, CDR1 is LNHDA and CDR2 is SQIVND (reference sequence). CDR3 region: CASSQNRGHTEAFF. The DNA of the CDR3 is TGTGCCAGTAGTCAAAACAGGGGGCACACTGAAGCTTTCTTT.

The rearrangement links TRBV6-5 to TRBJ2-3, with 9 bases that match TRBD1. V shed 2 bases and J 5 bases; nucleotides not matched to a gene: 5. Germline loops: CDR1 MNHEY, CDR2 SVGAGI. The CDR3 covers 15 residues. The CDR3 region has the DNA TGTGCCAGCAGTTACGGCGGACAGGGGAAAGATACGCAGTATTTT. Translating it yields CASSYGGQGKDTQYF.

This clone occurred a few times. The rearrangement joins TRBV29-1 to TRBJ2-1; a possible D gene is TRBD2 (5 bases). Germline CDR1 and CDR2: SQVTM and ANQGSEA. Trimming cost V 3 bases and J 10 bases, with 22 bases left between them. The CDR3 loop spans 15 amino acids. The CDR3 DNA follows: TGCAGCGTTGATGGGCTAGCTGGGCGAACCAGGGAGCAGTTCTTC. This sequence encodes CSVDGLAGRTREQFF.

The chain has TRBV6-1 and TRBJ2-1; D not resolved. Germline assignment: CDR1 MNHNS and CDR2 SASEGT. The CDR3 consists of 14 residues. Trimming removed 4 bases at V and 4 bases at J, with 11 bases between. This chain's CDR3 is CASSGWGGYNEQFF. The CDR3, as DNA: TGTGCCAGCAGTGGGTGGGGTGGATACAATGAGCAGTTCTTC.

This sequence joins TRBV7-2 and TRBJ1-5; unclear D gene. The ends were cut back, 1 base at V and 0 bases at J, with 4 bases in the middle. Germline V gene lookup returns CDR1 SGHTA and CDR2 FQGNSA. This CDR3 contains 14 residues. CDR3: CASSLGYSNQPQHF. The CDR3 DNA reads as TGTGCCAGCAGCTTAGGGTATAGCAATCAGCCCCAGCATTTT.

This clone appeared a few times. The CDR3 DNA follows: TGTGCCAGCAGCTCGTGGTCGGACACCATATATTTT. Translating gives CASSSWSDTIYF. The rearrangement joins TRBV11-2 to TRBJ1-3; no clear D. The CDR3 runs 12 residues. Germline CDR1 and CDR2: SGHAT and FQNNGV. The V and J ends lost 4 bases and 8 bases respectively, with 9 bases between them.

As DNA, the CDR3 is TGTGCCAGCAGTGATCTCCGACAGGGGAAAGGAAACACCATATATTTT. This gives the protein CASSDLRQGKGNTIYF. The V gene is TRBV25-1, the J gene TRBJ1-3; 8 bases match TRBD1. CDR1 MGHDK and CDR2 SYGVNS come from the germline V gene. The junction had 8 bases not matched to a gene; V was cut back by 3 bases and J by 4 bases. The CDR3 has 16 residues.

The V gene is TRBV7-8, the J gene TRBJ2-5; D gene ambiguous. V lost 0 bases to trimming and J lost 3 bases, with 11 bases between them. CDR1 and CDR2 (germline): SGHVS, FQNEAQ. The CDR3 is 15 amino acids. CDR3 in DNA: TGTGCCAGCAGCTTAGCCCCGGTTACCGAAGAGACCCAGTACTTC. Amino acids: CASSLAPVTEETQYF.

This clone turned up a few times. The rearrangement links TRBV27 to TRBJ2-2; D is unresolved. Deletions cut 2 bases from V and 1 base from J, with 11 bases between. The CDR3 is 16 residues long. From germline, CDR1 is MNHEY and CDR2 SMNVEV (reference sequence). CDR3 bases: TGTGCCAGCAGTTTACGGGCTAGGCTGAACACCGGGGAGCTGTTTTTT. It translates to CASSLRARLNTGELFF.

V gene TRBV6-1 combines with J gene TRBJ2-3; the match to TRBD2 covers 13 bases. With 6 bases clipped from V and 5 bases from J, the junction kept 5 bases outside the gene matches. The CDR3 is 15 residues long. Germline CDR1 reads MNHNS; CDR2 reads SASEGT. For the CDR3, the DNA is TGTGCCAGCAGAGGACTAGCGGGAGTTCTAGATACGCAGTATTTT. Translated, it gives CASRGLAGVLDTQYF.

With regard to this clone: This same CDR3 is encoded by further DNA sequences in the sample. V and J are TRBV19 and TRBJ2-7; the match to TRBD2 covers 7 bases. The trim removed 1 base at V and 3 bases at J, leaving 3 bases unmatched. This CDR3 has 14 amino acids. Germline assignment: CDR1 LNHDA and CDR2 SQIVND (reference sequence). The DNA for the CDR3 is TGTGCCAGTAGTATAGGTGGCGGGAGCTACGAGCAGTACTTC. This sequence encodes CASSIGGGSYEQYF.

The CDR3, as DNA: TGTGCCAGCAGAGGAGGTTTGGAGACCCAGTACTTC. Its translation: CASRGGLETQYF. The rearrangement links TRBV28 to TRBJ2-5, with D maybe TRBD2 (5 bases). The germline gives CDR1 MDHEN, CDR2 SYDVKM. This CDR3 comprises 12 residues. V was pared by 6 bases and J by 5 bases, with 10 bases between.

This chain uses TRBV7-8 with TRBJ2-5; D call uncertain. This CDR3 is 13 amino acids long. Trimming removed 5 bases at V and 4 bases at J, with 11 bases between. The germline V gene encodes CDR1 SGHVS and CDR2 FQNEAQ. The CDR3 loop is CASSQGVSETQYF. The CDR3 nucleotides are TGTGCCAGCAGCCAAGGAGTTTCAGAGACCCAGTACTTC.

This clone was observed a single time. The rearrangement uses TRBV28 and TRBJ1-2; D is undetermined. Germline assignment: CDR1 MDHEN and CDR2 SYDVKM. This CDR3 spans 14 amino acids. The ends were cut back, 2 bases at V and 4 bases at J, with 11 bases in the middle. CDR3 sequence (DNA): TGTGCCAGCAGTTTAGCCCGACGGTTCTATGGCTACACCTTC. It codes for CASSLARRFYGYTF.

The chain is built from TRBV30 and TRBJ2-7; 8 positions agree with TRBD1. V gave up 5 bases and J gave up 0 bases; unmatched junction bases: 9. Germline lookup yields CDR1 GTSNPN and CDR2 SVGIG (reference sequence). The CDR3 contains 15 residues. CDR3 sequence reads: CAWPPQGTGSYEQYF. In DNA form, the CDR3 reads TGTGCCTGGCCTCCTCAGGGGACAGGCTCCTACGAGCAGTACTTC. Variable domain in full (rest from reference TRBV30 and TRBJ2-7): SQTIHQWPATLVQPVGSPLSLECTVEGTSNPNLYWYRQAAGRGLQLLFYSVGIGQISSEVPQNLSASRPQDRQFILSSKKLLLSDSGFYLCAWPPQGTGSYEQYFGPGTRLTVT.

The rearrangement links TRBV5-4 to TRBJ2-7; TRBD2 is a possible D gene (6 bases). V lost 0 bases, J lost 2 bases, and 12 bases lay in between. The CDR3 runs to 15 residues. Germline V gene sequence: CDR1 SGHNT, CDR2 YYREEE (reference sequence). DNA of the CDR3: TGTGCCAGCAGCTTGGGCGGGAAAGATACCTACGAGCAGTACTTC. Translating it yields CASSLGGKDTYEQYF. The full variable domain, rest sourced from reference TRBV5-4 and TRBJ2-7, is ETGVTQSPTHLIKTRGQQVTLRCSSQSGHNTVSWYQQALGQGPQFIFQYYREEENGRGNFPPRFSGLQFPNYSSELNVNALELDDSALYLCASSLGGKDTYEQYFGPGTRLTVT.

A single count supports this clone. The chain combines TRBV10-2 with TRBJ1-1; D gene uncertain. From germline, CDR1 is WSHSY and CDR2 SAAADI. Trimming stripped 8 bases from V and 0 bases from J, with 13 bases between. This CDR3 is 14 amino acids long. The chain's CDR3 is CASLIVGMNTEAFF. The DNA for the CDR3 is TGCGCCAGCCTTATTGTGGGCATGAACACTGAAGCTTTCTTT.

The chain links TRBV6-1 to TRBJ2-1; TRBD2 matches at 10 bases. The CDR3 has 15 residues. Germline CDR1 and CDR2: MNHNS and SASEGT. V shed 7 bases and J 4 bases; nucleotides not matched to a gene: 7. DNA for the CDR3: TGTGCCAGCAACCTCGGAGCGGGAGGGTACAATGAGCAGTTCTTC. Amino acids: CASNLGAGGYNEQFF.

Comment on this clone: A much larger clone differs by one base, so this may be a read error. The V gene is TRBV7-9, the J gene TRBJ1-2; D uncertain. The CDR3 is made up of 13 amino acids. Germline V gene lookup returns CDR1 SEHNR and CDR2 FQNEAQ (reference sequence). V was trimmed by 3 bases and J by 2 bases, leaving 7 bases between them. The CDR3 loop is CASSFDGNYGYTF. The CDR3 DNA follows: TGTGCCAGCAGCTTCGACGGAAACTATGGCTACACCTTC.

The V and J genes are TRBV5-1 and TRBJ1-1; D gene unclear. The CDR3 extends over 15 amino acids. Trimming left V 3 bases short and J 3 bases short, with 15 bases between. Germline CDR1 reads SGHRS; CDR2 reads YFSETQ. The CDR3 nucleotides are TGCGCCAGCAGCTCCTACTTCGCGGGCGACACTGAAGCTTTCTTT. Translated: CASSSYFAGDTEAFF.

V usage is TRBV27 and J usage is TRBJ2-5, with D perhaps given as TRBD1 or TRBD2 (5 bases each). The germline V gene encodes CDR1 MNHEY and CDR2 SMNVEV (reference sequence). This CDR3 region has 13 residues. V lost 5 bases and J 10 bases, leaving 17 bases between the germline ends. CDR3 sequence reads: CASSRTGTFHQYF. The CDR3 DNA is TGTGCCAGCAGTAGAACCGGGACCTTCCACCAGTACTTC.